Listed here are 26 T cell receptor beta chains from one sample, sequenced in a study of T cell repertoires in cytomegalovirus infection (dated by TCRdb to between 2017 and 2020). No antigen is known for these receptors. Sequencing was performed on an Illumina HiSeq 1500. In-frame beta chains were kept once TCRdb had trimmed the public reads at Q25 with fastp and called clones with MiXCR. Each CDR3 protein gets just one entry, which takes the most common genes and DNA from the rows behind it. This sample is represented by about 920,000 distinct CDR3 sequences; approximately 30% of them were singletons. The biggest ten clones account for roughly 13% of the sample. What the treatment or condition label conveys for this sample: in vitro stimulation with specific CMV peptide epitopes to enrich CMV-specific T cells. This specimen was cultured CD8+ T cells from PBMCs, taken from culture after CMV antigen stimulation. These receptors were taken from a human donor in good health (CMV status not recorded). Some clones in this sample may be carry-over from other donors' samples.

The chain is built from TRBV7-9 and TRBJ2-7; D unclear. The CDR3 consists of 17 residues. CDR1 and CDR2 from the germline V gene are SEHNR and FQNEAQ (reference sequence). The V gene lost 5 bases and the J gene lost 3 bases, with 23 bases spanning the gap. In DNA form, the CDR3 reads TGTGCCAGCAGCCCCAAGAGATCACGCCGACAAGACTACGAGCAGTACTTC. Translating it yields CASSPKRSRRQDYEQYF.

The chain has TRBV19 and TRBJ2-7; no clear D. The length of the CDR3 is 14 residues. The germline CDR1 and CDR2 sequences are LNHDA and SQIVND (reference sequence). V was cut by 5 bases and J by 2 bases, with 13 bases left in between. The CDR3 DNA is TGTGCCAGTAGTTTTTTCGACACGGCCTACGAGCAGTACTTC. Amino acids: CASSFFDTAYEQYF.

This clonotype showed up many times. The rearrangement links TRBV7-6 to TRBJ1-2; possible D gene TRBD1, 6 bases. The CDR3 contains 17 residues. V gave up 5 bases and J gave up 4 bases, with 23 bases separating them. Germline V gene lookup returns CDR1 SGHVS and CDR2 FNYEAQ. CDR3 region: CASSDPEDGGGGYGYTF. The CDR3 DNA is TGTGCCAGCAGCGATCCGGAAGATGGAGGGGGAGGCTATGGCTACACCTTC.

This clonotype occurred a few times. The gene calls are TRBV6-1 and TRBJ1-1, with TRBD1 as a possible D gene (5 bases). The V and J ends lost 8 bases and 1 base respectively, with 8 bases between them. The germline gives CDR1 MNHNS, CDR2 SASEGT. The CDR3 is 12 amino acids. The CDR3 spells CASFRGNTEAFF. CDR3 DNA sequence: TGTGCCAGCTTTAGGGGGAACACTGAAGCTTTCTTT.

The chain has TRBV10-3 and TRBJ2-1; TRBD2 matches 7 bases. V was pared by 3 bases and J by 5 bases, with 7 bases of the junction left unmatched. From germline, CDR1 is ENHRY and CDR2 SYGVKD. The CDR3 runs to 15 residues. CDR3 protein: CAISENGGTNNEQFF. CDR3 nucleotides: TGTGCCATCAGTGAAAACGGGGGGACCAACAATGAGCAGTTCTTC.

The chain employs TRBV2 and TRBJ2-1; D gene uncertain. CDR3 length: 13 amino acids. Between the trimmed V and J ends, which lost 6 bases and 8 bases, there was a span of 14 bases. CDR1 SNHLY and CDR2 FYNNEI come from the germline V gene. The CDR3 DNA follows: TGTGCCAGCAGCAGGAACCGACTCTATGAGCAGTTCTTC. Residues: CASSRNRLYEQFF.

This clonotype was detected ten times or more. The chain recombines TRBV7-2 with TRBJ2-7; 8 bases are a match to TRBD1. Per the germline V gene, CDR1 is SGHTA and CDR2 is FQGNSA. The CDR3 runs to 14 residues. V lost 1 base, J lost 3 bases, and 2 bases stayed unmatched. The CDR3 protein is CASSLGTGSYEQYV. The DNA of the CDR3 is TGTGCCAGCAGCTTAGGGACAGGGAGCTACGAGCAGTACGTC.

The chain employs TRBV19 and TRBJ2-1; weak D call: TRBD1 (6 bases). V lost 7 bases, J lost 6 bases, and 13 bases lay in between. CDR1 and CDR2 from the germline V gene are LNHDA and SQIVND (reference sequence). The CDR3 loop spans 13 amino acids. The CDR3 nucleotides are TGTGCCAGTAACAGGGCTCTAGGCAATGAGCAGTTCTTC. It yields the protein CASNRALGNEQFF.

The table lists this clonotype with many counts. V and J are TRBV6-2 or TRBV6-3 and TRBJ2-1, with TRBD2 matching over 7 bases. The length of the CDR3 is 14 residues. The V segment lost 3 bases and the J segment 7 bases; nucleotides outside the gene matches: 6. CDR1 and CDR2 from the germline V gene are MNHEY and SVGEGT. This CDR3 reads CASSYSGLRNEQFF. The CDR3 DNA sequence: TGTGCCAGCAGTTATTCGGGACTACGGAATGAGCAGTTCTTC.

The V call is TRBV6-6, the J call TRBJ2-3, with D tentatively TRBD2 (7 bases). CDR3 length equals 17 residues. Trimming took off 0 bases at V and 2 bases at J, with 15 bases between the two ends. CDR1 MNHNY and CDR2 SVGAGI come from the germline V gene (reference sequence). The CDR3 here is CASSYSEVGGPTDTQYF. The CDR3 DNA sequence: TGTGCCAGCAGTTACTCGGAGGTGGGGGGGCCCACAGATACGCAGTATTTT.

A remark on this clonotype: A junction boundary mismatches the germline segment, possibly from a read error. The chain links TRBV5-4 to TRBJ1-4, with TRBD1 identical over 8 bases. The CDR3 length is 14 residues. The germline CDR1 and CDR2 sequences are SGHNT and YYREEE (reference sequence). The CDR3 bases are TGTGCCAGCAGCGCAGGGGGCATAGATGAAAAACTGGTTTTT. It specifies CASSAGGIDEKLVF.

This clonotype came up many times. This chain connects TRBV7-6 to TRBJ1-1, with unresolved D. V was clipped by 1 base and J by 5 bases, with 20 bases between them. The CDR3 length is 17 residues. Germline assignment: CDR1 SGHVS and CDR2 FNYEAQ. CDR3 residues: CASSLEVPLTLGTEAFF. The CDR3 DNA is TGTGCCAGCAGCTTAGAAGTCCCCCTGACCTTGGGGACTGAAGCTTTCTTT.

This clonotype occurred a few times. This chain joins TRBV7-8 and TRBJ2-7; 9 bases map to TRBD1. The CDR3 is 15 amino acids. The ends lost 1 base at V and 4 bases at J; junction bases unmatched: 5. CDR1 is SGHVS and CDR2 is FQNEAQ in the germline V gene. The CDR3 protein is CASSLVTGGRYEQYF. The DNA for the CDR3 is TGTGCCAGCAGCTTAGTGACAGGGGGACGGTACGAGCAGTACTTC.

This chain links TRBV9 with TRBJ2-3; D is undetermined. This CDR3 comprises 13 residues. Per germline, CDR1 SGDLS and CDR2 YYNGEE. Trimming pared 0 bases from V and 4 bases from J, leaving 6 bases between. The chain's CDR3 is CASSVEESDTQYF. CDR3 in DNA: TGTGCCAGCAGCGTAGAAGAATCAGATACGCAGTATTTT.

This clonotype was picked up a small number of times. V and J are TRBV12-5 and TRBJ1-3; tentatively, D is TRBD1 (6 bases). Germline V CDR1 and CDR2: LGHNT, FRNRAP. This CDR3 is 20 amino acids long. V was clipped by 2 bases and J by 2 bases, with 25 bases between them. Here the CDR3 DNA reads TGTGCTAGTGGTTTGCCCTTCCTTCTAGGGGGGAAAGGACCTGGAAACACCATATATTTT. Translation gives CASGLPFLLGGKGPGNTIYF.

The CDR3 region is CASSSRTAPPEELFF. In nucleotides, the CDR3 is TGTGCCAGCAGTTCGAGGACGGCCCCTCCCGAAGAGCTGTTTTTT. The chain has TRBV12-3 or TRBV12-4 and TRBJ2-2; no clear D. CDR3 size: 15 residues. Trimming left V 4 bases short and J 11 bases short, with 20 bases between.

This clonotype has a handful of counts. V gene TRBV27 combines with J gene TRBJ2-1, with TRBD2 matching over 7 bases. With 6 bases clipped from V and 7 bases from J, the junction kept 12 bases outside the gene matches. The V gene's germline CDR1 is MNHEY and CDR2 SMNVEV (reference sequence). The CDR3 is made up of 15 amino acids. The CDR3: CASSPGATSRNEQFF. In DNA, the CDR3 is TGTGCCAGCAGCCCTGGGGCGACTAGCCGGAATGAGCAGTTCTTC.

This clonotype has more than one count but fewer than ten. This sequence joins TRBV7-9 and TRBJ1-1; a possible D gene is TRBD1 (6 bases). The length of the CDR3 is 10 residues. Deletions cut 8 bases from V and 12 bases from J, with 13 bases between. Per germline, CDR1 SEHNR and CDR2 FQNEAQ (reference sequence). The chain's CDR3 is CASGGRETFF. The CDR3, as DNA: TGTGCCAGCGGGGGCAGGGAAACTTTCTTT.

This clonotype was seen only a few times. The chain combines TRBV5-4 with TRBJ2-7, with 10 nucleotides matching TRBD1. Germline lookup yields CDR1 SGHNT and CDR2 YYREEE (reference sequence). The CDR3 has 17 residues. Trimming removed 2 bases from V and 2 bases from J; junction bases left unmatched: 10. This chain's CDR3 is CASSLWAGTGETYEQYF. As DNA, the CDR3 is TGTGCCAGCAGCTTATGGGCCGGGACAGGGGAGACCTACGAGCAGTACTTC.

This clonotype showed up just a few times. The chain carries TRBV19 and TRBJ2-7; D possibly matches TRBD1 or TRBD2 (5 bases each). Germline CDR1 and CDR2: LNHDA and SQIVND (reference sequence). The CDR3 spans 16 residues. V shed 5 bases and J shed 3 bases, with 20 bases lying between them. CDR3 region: CASSPSGTPLLYEQYF. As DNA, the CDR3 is TGTGCCAGTAGTCCTTCAGGGACCCCACTCCTCTACGAGCAGTACTTC.

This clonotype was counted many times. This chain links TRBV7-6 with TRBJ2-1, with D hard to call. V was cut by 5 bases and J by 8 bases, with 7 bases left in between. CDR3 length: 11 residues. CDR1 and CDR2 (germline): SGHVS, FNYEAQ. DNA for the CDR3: TGTGCCAGCAGCCTTGAATATGAGCAGTTCTTC. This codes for CASSLEYEQFF.

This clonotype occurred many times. CDR3 nucleotides: TGTGCCAGCACTTCAGGGGCTAGCAATCAGCCCCAGCATTTT. It yields the protein CASTSGASNQPQHF. V usage is TRBV6-1 and J usage is TRBJ1-5; a possible D gene is TRBD1 (6 bases). Germline V gives CDR1 MNHNS, CDR2 SASEGT. V was trimmed by 7 bases and J by 0 bases, leaving 10 bases between them. This CDR3 comprises 14 residues.

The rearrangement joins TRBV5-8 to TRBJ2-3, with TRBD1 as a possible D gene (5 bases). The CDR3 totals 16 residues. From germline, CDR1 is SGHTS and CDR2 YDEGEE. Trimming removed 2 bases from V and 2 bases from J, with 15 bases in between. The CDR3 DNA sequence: TGTGCCAGCAGCTTTTACAGGATTTCCCACACAGATACGCAGTATTTT. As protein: CASSFYRISHTDTQYF.

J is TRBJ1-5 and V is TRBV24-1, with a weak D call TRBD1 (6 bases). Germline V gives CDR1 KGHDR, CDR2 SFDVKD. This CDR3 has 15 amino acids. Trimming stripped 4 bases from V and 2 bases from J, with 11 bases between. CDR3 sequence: CATSDRDTGNQPQHF. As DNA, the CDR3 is TGTGCCACCAGTGACCGGGACACAGGCAATCAGCCCCAGCATTTT.

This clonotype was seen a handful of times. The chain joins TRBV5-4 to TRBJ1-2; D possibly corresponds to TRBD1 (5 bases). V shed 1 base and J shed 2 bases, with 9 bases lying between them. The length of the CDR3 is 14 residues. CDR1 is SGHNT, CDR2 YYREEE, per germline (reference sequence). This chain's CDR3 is CASSLQGLNYGYTF. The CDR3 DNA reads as TGTGCCAGCAGCTTGCAGGGTCTCAACTATGGCTACACCTTC.

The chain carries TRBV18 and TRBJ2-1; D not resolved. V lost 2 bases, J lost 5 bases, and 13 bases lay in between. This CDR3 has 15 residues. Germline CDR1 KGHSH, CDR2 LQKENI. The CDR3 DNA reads TGTGCCAGCTCACCAGAAGGGCTACCCAACAATGAGCAGTTCTTC. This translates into CASSPEGLPNNEQFF.